This T cell receptor beta chain was profiled in a study of blood T cell repertoires in COVID-19. In the study overall: Material from acute and convalescent COVID-19 was sourced from the United States, Italy and Spain. Sources were T cells, B-cell-depleted T cells, or PBMCs; the material itself was cDNA or gDNA.

The authors' processing: Amplification of reference gene primers provided the estimated nucleated cell counts. The method was immunoSEQ multiplex PCR; TCRdb's version includes in-frame clones alone and lacks a portion of them. That table supplies the V and J calls and clone size; D and trimming were determined from the DNA. The repertoire holds around 120,000 clones, with roughly 69% as singletons. Germline V gene lookup returns CDR1 MGHRA and CDR2 YSYEKL. The V and J ends lost 0 bases and 9 bases respectively, with 19 bases between them. CDR3 length: 16 residues. The sequencing input was peripheral blood. The TCR comes from a woman in her 70s with acute or convalescent COVID-19. The chain couples TRBV4-1 to TRBJ2-3, with D perhaps TRBD2 (6 bases). CDR3 nucleotide sequence: TGCGCCAGCAGCCAAGACGGTAGCGGTTCTCCTCGAACGCAGTATTTT. The encoded protein is CASSQDGSGSPRTQYF.